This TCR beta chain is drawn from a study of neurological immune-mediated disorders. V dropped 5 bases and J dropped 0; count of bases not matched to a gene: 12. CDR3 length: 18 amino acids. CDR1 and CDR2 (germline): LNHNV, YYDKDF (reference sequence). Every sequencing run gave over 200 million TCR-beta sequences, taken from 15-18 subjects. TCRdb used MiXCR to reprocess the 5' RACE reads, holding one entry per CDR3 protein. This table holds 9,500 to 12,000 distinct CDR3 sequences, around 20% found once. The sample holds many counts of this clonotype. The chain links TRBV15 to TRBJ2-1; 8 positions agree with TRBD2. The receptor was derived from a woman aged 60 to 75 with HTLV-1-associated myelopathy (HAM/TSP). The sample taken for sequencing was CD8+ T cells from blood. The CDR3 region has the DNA TGTGCCACCAGCGGCCGAGTGACGGGGGGGACCTCCTACAATGAGCAGTTCTTC. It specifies CATSGRVTGGTSYNEQFF.